Below, one T cell receptor beta chain is given with its context. The sample comes from a study of blood T cell repertoires in COVID-19. Turning to the study itself: The cDNA or gDNA used as material had been derived from T cells, B-cell-depleted T cells, or PBMCs.

Per the germline V gene, CDR1 is MNHEY and CDR2 is SMNVEV (reference sequence). This CDR3 has 14 amino acids. The germline V and J ends were trimmed by 7 bases and 5 bases, with 17 bases remaining between them. Authors' methods: Amplification from reference gene primers served as the basis for estimated nucleated cell counts. Data came from immunoSEQ multiplex PCR; TCRdb stores just in-frame clones and leaves some out. V, J and clone size derive from that table, while D and trimming were established from the DNA sequence. Of under 250,000 clones detected, approximately 81% appear once; the ten largest clones hold 4% to 6%.

The clonotype was recovered from a woman aged 55-69 years who had recovered from COVID-19. The V gene is TRBV27, the J gene TRBJ2-5, with a weak D call TRBD2 (7 bases). The specimen was peripheral blood. Here the CDR3 reads CASTSRGGLETQYF. The DNA for the CDR3 is TGTGCCAGCACCTCAAGGGGGGGCTTGGAGACCCAGTACTTC.